A single sample is the source of the 5 T cell receptor beta chains below, sequenced in a study of beta chain features in type 1 diabetes. Study findings and constraints: For Type 1 diabetes patients, all four CD4+ subsets carried TCRB CDR3s that were moderately but significantly shorter.

Of the isolated RNA, all was reverse transcribed, and so the sequenced material was expressed TCRB transcripts. Using immunoSEQ multiplex PCR, the repertoire was profiled, and TCRdb retains in-frame clones only, with some absent. The sample lists 300,000 to 350,000 clones, roughly 8.8% occurring once. These receptors lack a known antigen. Sequencing input: central memory CD4+ T cells from blood. These receptors were taken from a man in his thirties or forties with type 1 diabetes.

This clone was seen ten or more times. V and J are TRBV7-2 and TRBJ2-7, with 10 bases aligning to TRBD2. Germline V gene lookup returns CDR1 SGHTA and CDR2 FQGNSA. The CDR3 has 15 amino acids. V was pared by 6 bases and J by 0 bases, with 5 bases of the junction left unmatched. CDR3 nucleotides: TGTGCCAGCAGTAAACTAGCGGGGAGCTCCTACGAGCAGTACTTC. It translates to CASSKLAGSSYEQYF. The whole variable domain, remainder taken from reference TRBV7-2 and TRBJ2-7, is GAGVSQSPSNKVTEKGKDVELRCDPISGHTALYWYRQSLGQGLEFLIYFQGNSAPDKSGLPSDRFSAERTGGSVSTLTIQRTQQEDSAVYLCASSKLAGSSYEQYFGPGTRLTVT.

The table lists this clone with a few counts. The rearrangement uses TRBV5-4 and TRBJ1-2; the match to TRBD1 covers 7 bases. There are 15 residues in the CDR3. Germline V gene sequence: CDR1 SGHNT, CDR2 YYREEE (reference sequence). V lost 3 bases to trimming and J lost 3 bases; unmatched junction nucleotides: 8. For the CDR3, the DNA is TGTGCCAGCAGCTGGGGGGCTACAGGGGACTATGGCTACACCTTC. Amino acids: CASSWGATGDYGYTF. The full variable domain, in which reference TRBV5-4 and TRBJ1-2 provide the parts outside the CDR3, is ETGVTQSPTHLIKTRGQQVTLRCSSQSGHNTVSWYQQALGQGPQFIFQYYREEENGRGNFPPRFSGLQFPNYSSELNVNALELDDSALYLCASSWGATGDYGYTFGSGTRLTVV.

The chain has TRBV4-3 and TRBJ1-2, with TRBD1 as a possible D gene (5 bases). Germline-derived CDR1 and CDR2 are LGHNA and YSLEER. The CDR3 has 16 amino acids. The germline V and J ends were trimmed by 0 bases and 7 bases, with 18 bases remaining between them. CDR3 in DNA: TGCGCCAGCAGCCAAGATCCCCCCGACAGAGCAGGTGGCTACACCTTC. This gives the protein CASSQDPPDRAGGYTF.

The rearrangement uses TRBV7-2 and TRBJ2-2, with D unresolved. Germline CDR1 and CDR2: SGHTA and FQGNSA. The CDR3 extends over 15 amino acids. V shed 5 bases and J shed 2 bases, with 12 bases lying between them. CDR3 bases: TGTGCCAGCAGCCCTGAAGGGTTTAACACCGGGGAGCTGTTTTTT. This translates into CASSPEGFNTGELFF. Complete variable domain (other parts from reference TRBV7-2 and TRBJ2-2): GAGVSQSPSNKVTEKGKDVELRCDPISGHTALYWYRQSLGQGLEFLIYFQGNSAPDKSGLPSDRFSAERTGGSVSTLTIQRTQQEDSAVYLCASSPEGFNTGELFFGEGSRLTVL.

Remarks on this clone: The sample has other DNA sequences that encode this CDR3 too. The V and J genes are TRBV7-9 and TRBJ1-1; TRBD1 agrees at 8 bases. The CDR3 is 14 amino acids. The V segment lost 3 bases and the J segment 1 base; nucleotides outside the gene matches: 1. The V gene's germline CDR1 is SEHNR and CDR2 FQNEAQ (reference sequence). As DNA, the CDR3 is TGTGCCAGCAGCTTGGGGACAGGGAACACTGAAGCTTTCTTT. This sequence encodes CASSLGTGNTEAFF.